These 2 T cell receptor beta chains came from one sample sequenced in a study of blood T cell repertoires in COVID-19. Profiled with immunoSEQ multiplex PCR; TCRdb holds only in-frame clones, not every one. The sample lists 320,000 or so clones; 80% to 90% were seen once. Sequencing was carried out using PBMCs or T cells enriched from blood (not recorded which). These receptor sequences come from a man aged 25 to 40 who had recovered from COVID-19.

V gene TRBV3-1 (or the pseudogene TRBV3-2) combines with J gene TRBJ1-4; 8 nucleotides agree with TRBD1. V was pared by 2 bases and J by 7 bases, with 6 bases of the junction left unmatched. The CDR3 has 15 amino acids. CDR1 and CDR2 from the germline V gene are LGHDT and YNNKEL (reference sequence). Here the CDR3 DNA reads TGTGCCAGCAGCCAACAGACAGGGGATGTTGAAAAACTGTTTTTT. Its translation: CASSQQTGDVEKLFF.

The J gene is TRBJ1-6, the V gene TRBV1; the table's D gene call, TRBD1, was not cross checked with the DNA. TRBV1 is an annotated pseudogene. This CDR3 has 17 amino acids. The CDR3 here is CTSQQGHISSYNSPLHF. CDR3 coding DNA: TGCACCAGCCAACAAGGACACATCAGCTCCTATAATTCACCCCTCCACTTT.